The T cell receptor beta chain described here comes from a study of blood T cells in healthy people across ages. The CDR3 is made up of 19 amino acids. V dropped 0 bases and J dropped 0; count of bases not matched to a gene: 11. CDR1 and CDR2 from the germline V gene are LGHNA and YSLEER. Through a sample-barcoded 5' primer and a J-beta primer mix, a second PCR was run for about 7 to 12 cycles. TCRdb ran MiXCR on the 5' RACE reads and lists one entry per CDR3 protein. Of about 930,000 distinct CDR3 sequences in the sample, approximately 32% were seen once. This sample also belongs to another study, concerning T cells of mothers and their children. That investigation notes: A slight, non-significant increase in overlap was found for related mother-child pairs relative to unrelated pairs.

This TCR was recovered from a woman in her 40s in good health. The chain recombines TRBV4-3 with TRBJ1-2; TRBD1 matches at 9 bases. Sequencing was performed on blood. The CDR3 sequence is CASSQETRGRQGANYGYTF. For the CDR3, the DNA is TGCGCCAGCAGCCAAGAGACTAGAGGCCGACAGGGGGCTAACTATGGCTACACCTTC.